These 13 T cell receptor beta chains originate from one sample sequenced in a study of siplizumab effects on memory and regulatory T cells. Generated by immunoSEQ multiplex PCR, the TCRdb table keeps only in-frame clones and is missing some. The data contain approximately 94,000 clones, 90% to 95% of them singletons. The sequenced sample was CD8+ T cells sorted from blood. The receptors stem from a human donor in good health.

The chain couples TRBV27 to TRBJ2-1, with 7 bases aligning to TRBD2. The junction had 6 bases not matched to a gene; V was cut back by 3 bases and J by 4 bases. Germline CDR1 reads MNHEY; CDR2 reads SMNVEV (reference sequence). This CDR3 has 15 residues. The CDR3 region has the DNA TGTGCCAGCAGTTTTATCAGCGGGGCATACAATGAGCAGTTCTTC. Translating gives CASSFISGAYNEQFF.

V is TRBV30 and J is TRBJ2-1; D unresolved. Trimming took off 1 base at V and 7 bases at J, with 8 bases between the two ends. Looked up from germline, CDR1 is GTSNPN and CDR2 is SVGIG (reference sequence). The CDR3 contains 12 residues. The CDR3 region has the DNA TGTGCCTGGAGTGAACAAGGAAATGAGCAGTTCTTC. Translation: CAWSEQGNEQFF.

Only one count was recorded for this clone. This chain links TRBV4-1 with TRBJ2-7; D is unresolved. This CDR3 is built from 15 residues. The V and J ends lost 1 base and 2 bases respectively, with 12 bases between them. CDR1 and CDR2 (germline): MGHRA, YSYEKL. The CDR3 sequence is CASSQVNSLAYEQYF. The CDR3 DNA is TGCGCCAGCAGCCAAGTGAACTCCCTAGCCTACGAGCAGTACTTC.

On this clone: Other nucleotide sequences in the sample specify the same CDR3. The rearrangement links TRBV2 to TRBJ2-2, with TRBD2 matching over 7 bases. The V segment lost 5 bases and the J segment 1 base; nucleotides outside the gene matches: 1. Germline lookup yields CDR1 SNHLY and CDR2 FYNNEI. The CDR3 covers 14 residues. In nucleotides, the CDR3 is TGTGCCAGCAGTTCGGGGGGGAACACCGGGGAGCTGTTTTTT. The encoded protein is CASSSGGNTGELFF. The full variable domain, completed using reference TRBV2 and TRBJ2-2, is EPEVTQTPSHQVTQMGQEVILRCVPISNHLYFYWYRQILGQKVEFLVSFYNNEISEKSEIFDDQFSVERPDGSNFTLKIRSTKLEDSAMYFCASSSGGNTGELFFGEGSRLTVL.

The rearrangement links TRBV9 to TRBJ1-1; D remains unclear. CDR3 length equals 12 residues. From germline, CDR1 is SGDLS and CDR2 YYNGEE. Trimming left V 1 base short and J 6 bases short, with 7 bases between. The CDR3 nucleotides read TGTGCCAGCAGCGTATCGGGGTCTGAAGCTTTCTTT. This encodes CASSVSGSEAFF.

J is TRBJ2-1 and V is TRBV6-5, with 11 bases that match TRBD1. CDR1 is MNHEY, CDR2 SVGAGI, per germline. The length of the CDR3 is 15 residues. With 4 bases clipped from V and 4 bases from J, the junction kept 3 bases outside the gene matches. The CDR3 is CASSWGTGGYNEQFF. The CDR3 DNA reads as TGTGCCAGCAGTTGGGGGACAGGGGGGTACAATGAGCAGTTCTTC.

The gene calls are TRBV6-1 and TRBJ2-7; perhaps TRBD1 as D (5 bases). V was cut by 0 bases and J by 7 bases, with 10 bases left in between. This CDR3 is built from 13 residues. Germline V gives CDR1 MNHNS, CDR2 SASEGT. The CDR3 sequence is CASSEANRWEQYF. The CDR3 nucleotides read TGTGCCAGCAGTGAAGCTAACAGGTGGGAGCAGTACTTC.

The J gene is TRBJ2-7, the V gene TRBV19; D may be TRBD2 (6 bases). CDR3 size: 14 residues. V lost 3 bases to trimming and J lost 1 base, with 10 bases between them. Looked up from germline, CDR1 is LNHDA and CDR2 is SQIVND (reference sequence). The CDR3 DNA is TGTGCCAGTAGTATGGGGCGGGGATCCTACGAGCAGTACTTC. Translated: CASSMGRGSYEQYF.

V usage is TRBV6-5 and J usage is TRBJ2-7; D call uncertain. The germline gives CDR1 MNHEY, CDR2 SVGAGI. CDR3 size: 14 residues. V dropped 0 bases and J dropped 5 bases, with 11 bases sitting between them. The CDR3 DNA reads as TGTGCCAGCAGTTACTCGCTTAGTACTCACGAGCAGTACTTC. It specifies CASSYSLSTHEQYF.

The CDR3 sequence: CASSQDPPGGYQETQYF. The DNA for the CDR3 is TGCGCCAGCAGCCAAGACCCTCCGGGGGGATACCAAGAGACCCAGTACTTC. The rearrangement links TRBV4-1 to TRBJ2-5, with 7 bases that match TRBD2. The length of the CDR3 is 17 residues. Losses at the gene ends were 0 bases for V and 0 bases for J; bases not matched to a gene: 7. Germline values: CDR1 MGHRA, CDR2 YSYEKL.

Only one count was recorded for this clone. The gene calls are TRBV30 and TRBJ2-1; D gene unclear. This CDR3 spans 11 amino acids. Germline V CDR1 and CDR2: GTSNPN, SVGIG (reference sequence). Trimming left V 4 bases short and J 5 bases short, with 6 bases between. CDR3 sequence: CAWTLNNEQFF. The CDR3 DNA sequence: TGTGCCTGGACCCTTAACAATGAGCAGTTCTTC.

J is TRBJ2-6 and V is TRBV6-5; no clear D gene. CDR3 length equals 16 residues. In germline, CDR1 is MNHEY, CDR2 SVGAGI. V was pared by 1 base and J by 2 bases, with 9 bases between. CDR3 DNA sequence: TGTGCCAGCAGTTACTTCGGGTTAGCTGGGGCCAACGTCCTGACTTTC. It specifies CASSYFGLAGANVLTF.

The DNA of the CDR3 is TGTGCCAGCAGTGAAGCCCTTGAGGGCAATGAGCAGTTCTTC. Translating it yields CASSEALEGNEQFF. The chain combines TRBV6-1 with TRBJ2-1; D possibly corresponds to TRBD2 (5 bases). V was cut by 0 bases and J by 6 bases, with 9 bases left in between. This CDR3 is 14 amino acids long. The germline CDR1 and CDR2 sequences are MNHNS and SASEGT.